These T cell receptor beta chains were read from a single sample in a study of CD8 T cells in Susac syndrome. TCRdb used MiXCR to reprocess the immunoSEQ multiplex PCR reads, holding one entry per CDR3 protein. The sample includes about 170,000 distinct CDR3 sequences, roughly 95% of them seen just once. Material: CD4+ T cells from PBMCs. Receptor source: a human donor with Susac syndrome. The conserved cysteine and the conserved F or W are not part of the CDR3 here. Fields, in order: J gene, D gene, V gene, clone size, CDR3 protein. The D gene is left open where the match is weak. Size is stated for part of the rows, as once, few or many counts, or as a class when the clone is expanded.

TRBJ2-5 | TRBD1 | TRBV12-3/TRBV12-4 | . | ASTTGTFQETQY
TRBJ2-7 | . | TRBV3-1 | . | ASSQGPGEQY
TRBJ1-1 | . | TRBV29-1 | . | SGLRAGLNTEAF
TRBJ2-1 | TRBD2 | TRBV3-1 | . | ASRPEGRGSSYNEQF
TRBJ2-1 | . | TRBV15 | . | ATSRHSGYNEQF
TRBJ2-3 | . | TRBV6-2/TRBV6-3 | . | ASSGGQPDTQY
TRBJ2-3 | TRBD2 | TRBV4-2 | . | ATTTAGRSGDTQY
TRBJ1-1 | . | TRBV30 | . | AWSVREYTEAF
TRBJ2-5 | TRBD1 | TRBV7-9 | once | ASSFGTGESETQY
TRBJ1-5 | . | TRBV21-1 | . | ASAGRFYSNQPQH
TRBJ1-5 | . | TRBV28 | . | ASSPDQPQH
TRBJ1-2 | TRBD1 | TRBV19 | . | ASSTQGASNT
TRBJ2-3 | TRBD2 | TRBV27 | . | ASEGLAGGPAY
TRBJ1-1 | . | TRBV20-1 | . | SAREGARGEAF
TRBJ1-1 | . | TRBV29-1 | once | SARTAEMNTEAF
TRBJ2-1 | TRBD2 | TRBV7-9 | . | ASSEIWTSGGGSEQF
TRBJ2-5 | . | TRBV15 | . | ATSRDQGQETQY
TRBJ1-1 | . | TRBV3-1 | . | ASSQDIRTEAF
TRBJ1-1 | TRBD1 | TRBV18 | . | ASSPLQDRGTEAF
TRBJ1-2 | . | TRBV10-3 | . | AISELQENYGYT
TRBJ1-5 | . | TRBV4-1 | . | ASSQGVQSHSNQPQH
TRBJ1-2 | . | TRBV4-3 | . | ASSQEPRGAHGYT
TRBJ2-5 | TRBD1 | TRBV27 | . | ASSLSGQGAWETQY
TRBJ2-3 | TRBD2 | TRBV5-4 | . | ASSWGTSGTDTQY
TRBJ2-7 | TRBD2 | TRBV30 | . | AWSPLAGVPEQY
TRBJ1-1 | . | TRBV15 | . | ATSSEPGRWTEAF
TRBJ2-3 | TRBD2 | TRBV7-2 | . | ASRYGGGTDTQY
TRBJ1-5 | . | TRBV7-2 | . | ASSLSAHSYQPQH
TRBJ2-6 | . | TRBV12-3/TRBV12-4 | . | ASSFGTYGANVLT
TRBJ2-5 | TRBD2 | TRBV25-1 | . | ASSGGTSEETQY